This is a list of T cell receptor beta chains from one sample in a study of OX40 agonist ivuxolimab in advanced cancers. Libraries were prepared by immunoSEQ multiplex PCR; TCRdb keeps only in-frame clonotypes and omits some of them. The sample includes 100,000 or so clones, approximately 94% seen only once; the top ten take about 2%. Here the sequenced sample was CD4+ or CD8+ T cells sorted from blood, taken in a trial of the OX40 agonist ivuxolimab. The receptor source for this set is an adult with an advanced solid tumor such as melanoma, head and neck, liver or kidney cancer. Each CDR3 is given with its conserved first and last residue. Each record gives: V gene, J gene, D gene, CDR3 length, clone size, CDR3 DNA, CDR3 protein. D genes are given only for firm matches. The size of a clone is reported for some rows only, either as once, few or many, or as a class for expanded clones.

V: TRBV7-9; J: TRBJ2-2; D: TRBD1; length: 15; size: .; DNA: TGTGCCAGCAGTTCGACAGGGAAGGGGGCCGGGGAGCTGTTTTTT; CDR3: CASSSTGKGAGELFF
V: TRBV28; J: TRBJ1-6; D: .; length: 14; size: .; DNA: TGTGCCAGCACCACGGCAGGGTGGAATTCACCCCTCCACTTT; CDR3: CASTTAGWNSPLHF
V: TRBV28; J: TRBJ1-2; D: TRBD1; length: 14; size: .; DNA: TGTGCCAGCAGTTTCGGGACAGGGACCTATGGCTACACCTTC; CDR3: CASSFGTGTYGYTF
V: TRBV7-9; J: TRBJ1-3; D: .; length: 12; size: .; DNA: TGTGCCAGCAGCTTAGACGAAAACACCATATATTTT; CDR3: CASSLDENTIYF
V: TRBV19; J: TRBJ2-1; D: TRBD2; length: 14; size: once; DNA: TGTGCCAGTAGTACGCGGGAGGGAGGCAATGAGCAGTTCTTC; CDR3: CASSTREGGNEQFF
V: TRBV7-9; J: TRBJ2-1; D: TRBD2; length: 15; size: .; DNA: TGTGCCAGCAGCTTATTACAGCGGGAGTTGGGTGAGCAGTTCTTC; CDR3: CASSLLQRELGEQFF
V: TRBV16; J: TRBJ1-1; D: .; length: 16; size: .; DNA: TGTGCCAGCAGCCAATCGGGGGGGGGCCTCGGCACTGAAGCTTTCTTT; CDR3: CASSQSGGGLGTEAFF
V: TRBV5-6; J: TRBJ2-7; D: TRBD2; length: 15; size: once; DNA: TGTGCCAGCAGCTTGGGGGGAGGGGCCGGGTACGAGCAGTACTTC; CDR3: CASSLGGGAGYEQYF
V: TRBV19; J: TRBJ1-5; D: .; length: 15; size: few; DNA: TGTGCCAGTAGTATCCTAGCCCCGGGGGATCAGCCCCAGCATTTT; CDR3: CASSILAPGDQPQHF
V: TRBV7-9; J: TRBJ2-1; D: .; length: 15; size: .; DNA: TGTGCCAGCAGCTTCACAGGAGGATCAGGAGATGAGCAGTTCTTC; CDR3: CASSFTGGSGDEQFF
V: TRBV29-1; J: TRBJ1-4; D: TRBD1; length: 15; size: .; DNA: TGCAGCGTTCTCCCCCGCGGGACAGAAAATGAAAAACTGTTTTTT; CDR3: CSVLPRGTENEKLFF
V: TRBV27; J: TRBJ1-2; D: TRBD1; length: 14; size: .; DNA: TGTGCCAGCAGTTATTCAGGGGGCCCTGGTGGCTACACCTTC; CDR3: CASSYSGGPGGYTF
V: TRBV6-6; J: TRBJ1-1; D: TRBD1; length: 13; size: .; DNA: TGTGCCAGCAGGATACAGGGGGCGACTGAAGCTTTCTTT; CDR3: CASRIQGATEAFF
V: TRBV28; J: TRBJ2-7; D: TRBD1; length: 13; size: .; DNA: TGTGCCAGCAGTCCGACAGGGGGGAACGAGCAGTACTTC; CDR3: CASSPTGGNEQYF
V: TRBV19; J: TRBJ2-1; D: .; length: 13; size: .; DNA: TGTGCCAGTAGTCCGGGTCCGGCCCATGAGCAGTTCTTC; CDR3: CASSPGPAHEQFF
V: TRBV25-1; J: TRBJ2-7; D: .; length: 12; size: few; DNA: TGTGCCAGCAGTGAGCAAGACTACGAGCAGTACTTC; CDR3: CASSEQDYEQYF
V: TRBV19; J: TRBJ2-7; D: TRBD1; length: 16; size: .; DNA: TGTGCCAGTAGTATAGATCTCCGGGACAGGGGTGACGAGCAGTACTTC; CDR3: CASSIDLRDRGDEQYF
V: TRBV4-1; J: TRBJ1-2; D: TRBD1; length: 14; size: .; DNA: TGCGCCAGCAGCCACCTCGGACAGGGTGGGGGCTACACCTTC; CDR3: CASSHLGQGGGYTF
V: TRBV7-2; J: TRBJ1-2; D: TRBD1; length: 14; size: .; DNA: TGTGCCAGCAGCTACCTTTGGGACAGTGTAAGCTACACCTTC; CDR3: CASSYLWDSVSYTF
V: TRBV7-9; J: TRBJ2-1; D: .; length: 11; size: .; DNA: TGTGCCAGCAGCCTAGACTATGAGCAGTTCTTC; CDR3: CASSLDYEQFF
V: TRBV19; J: TRBJ2-1; D: .; length: 13; size: .; DNA: TGTGCCAGTAGTATTCTGTGGAACAATGAGCAGTTCTTC; CDR3: CASSILWNNEQFF
V: TRBV11-2; J: TRBJ2-7; D: .; length: 16; size: .; DNA: TGTGCCAGCAGCTTAGTCGGGGGCCGAAGCTCCTACGAGCAGTACTTC; CDR3: CASSLVGGRSSYEQYF
V: TRBV5-6; J: TRBJ2-7; D: .; length: 15; size: .; DNA: TGTGCCAGCAGTCAGGACCCGGCCTCTGGGTACGAGCAGTACTTC; CDR3: CASSQDPASGYEQYF
V: TRBV5-5; J: TRBJ2-1; D: .; length: 15; size: .; DNA: TGTGCCAGCAGCTTTTTTGACTCCTCCTACAATGAGCAGTTCTTC; CDR3: CASSFFDSSYNEQFF
V: TRBV12-5; J: TRBJ2-7; D: .; length: 17; size: .; DNA: TGTGCTAGTGGCCCCGAATTAAGGAGGGGAAACTCCTACGAGCAGTACTTC; CDR3: CASGPELRRGNSYEQYF
V: TRBV28; J: TRBJ1-2; D: .; length: 16; size: .; DNA: TGTGCCAGCGGGGGTTTTGGGGGGCTTTATAACTATGGCTACACCTTC; CDR3: CASGGFGGLYNYGYTF
V: TRBV21-1; J: TRBJ2-1; D: .; length: 16; size: .; DNA: TGTGCCAGCAGCAAAGGGGGCGGGACCACCTACAATGAGCAGTTCTTC; CDR3: CASSKGGGTTYNEQFF